The clone carrying this T cell receptor beta chain was observed once. The target antigen is unknown. The CDR3 extends over 19 amino acids. Germline assignment: CDR1 SGHTA and CDR2 FQGNSA. V gave up 2 bases and J gave up 0 bases, with 22 bases separating them. TCRdb's table, derived via immunoSEQ multiplex PCR, lists solely in-frame clones and lacks some. The sample contains 25,000 to 35,000 clones, 85% to 90% of which appear only once. The record originates from a study of T cells after posttransplantation cyclophosphamide. The study's findings and limits: Donor-recipient repertoire similarity was low at 1-2 months, rising over year one. Skin or GI-infiltrating T cells shared few TRB sequences with blood. Recipient CMV seropositivity and CMV reactivation strongly tracked TRB clonality.

The chain couples TRBV7-2 to TRBJ1-1; TRBD1 is a possible D gene (6 bases). This clonotype originated in a woman in her 40s with a blood cancer, CMV-positive, and with a related stem cell donor. The sequencing sample was made of PBMCs. CDR3 DNA sequence: TGTGCCAGCAGCTTATTTTTGGGGGGGGCGCCTCTCCTGAACACTGAAGCTTTCTTT. Residues: CASSLFLGGAPLLNTEAFF.